The rows below give T cell receptor beta chains drawn from one sample of a study of early T cells in non-severe SARS-CoV-2 infection. TCRdb recomputed calls from the 5' RACE reads with MiXCR, one row per CDR3 protein. Among some 36,000 distinct CDR3 sequences, approximately 6% were seen once, and the ten largest hold approximately 4.6%. The sequencing input was whole blood. All receptors come from an adult who was a healthcare worker with PCR-confirmed SARS-CoV-2 infection or an uninfected control (not recorded which). The CDR3 runs from the conserved cysteine through the conserved F or W. Each record gives: CDR3 protein, CDR3 DNA, V gene, J gene, D gene, clone size. The D gene is left open where the match is weak. Clone sizes are given selectively: once, few, many, or a class where the clone is expanded.

CASTPGRLPTYEQYF	TGTGCCAGCACCCCAGGGAGACTACCTACCTACGAGCAGTACTTC	TRBV9	TRBJ2-7	.	many
CATSRGSNGSPLHF	TGTGCCACCAGCAGAGGGTCGAATGGGTCACCCCTCCACTTT	TRBV15	TRBJ1-6	.	many
CASSGTSGKYNEQFF	TGTGCCAGCAGCGGGACTAGCGGGAAGTACAATGAGCAGTTCTTC	TRBV7-3	TRBJ2-1	TRBD2	few
CASSRTSGTFSGANVLTF	TGTGCCAGCAGCAGGACTAGCGGGACCTTCTCTGGGGCCAACGTCCTGACTTTC	TRBV11-2	TRBJ2-6	TRBD2	few
CASSAGQGSYNEQFF	TGTGCCAGCAGTGCGGGACAGGGGTCCTACAATGAGCAGTTCTTC	TRBV12-3/TRBV12-4	TRBJ2-1	TRBD1	many
CASSTEGGGHSYGYTF	TGTGCCAGCAGCACGGAAGGGGGAGGGCATTCCTATGGCTACACCTTC	TRBV9	TRBJ1-2	.	few
CASRSAGAGETQYF	TGTGCCAGCAGGTCCGCAGGGGCCGGGGAGACCCAGTACTTC	TRBV12-3/TRBV12-4	TRBJ2-5	.	medium-sized
CASSVGPLGETQYF	TGTGCCAGCAGCGTAGGACCACTGGGGGAGACCCAGTACTTC	TRBV9	TRBJ2-5	.	many
CSVGRAIDYEQYF	TGCAGTGTCGGACGCGCCATCGACTACGAGCAGTACTTC	TRBV20-1	TRBJ2-7	.	.
CASSVGTGGYYTYEQYF	TGTGCCAGCAGCGTCGGGACAGGGGGCTACTACACCTACGAGCAGTACTTC	TRBV9	TRBJ2-7	TRBD1	many
CASSRGGGRMGQPQHF	TGTGCCAGCAGCAGGGGTGGTGGCAGAATGGGCCAGCCCCAGCATTTT	TRBV12-3/TRBV12-4	TRBJ1-5	.	few
CASQKTSPAFF	TGTGCCAGCCAGAAGACTTCTCCAGCTTTCTTT	TRBV28	TRBJ1-1	.	.
CASSQADSNQPQHF	TGTGCCAGCAGCCAAGCCGATAGCAATCAGCCCCAGCATTTT	TRBV14	TRBJ1-5	.	many
CASSFAADTQYF	TGTGCCAGCAGCTTTGCGGCAGATACGCAGTATTTT	TRBV7-9	TRBJ2-3	.	.
CATSDLSVEVGYNEQFF	TGTGCCACCAGTGATTTGTCTGTTGAGGTGGGGTACAATGAGCAGTTCTTC	TRBV24-1	TRBJ2-1	.	many
CASSHEGNRVADTQYF	TGCGCCAGCAGCCATGAAGGAAACAGGGTAGCAGATACGCAGTATTTT	TRBV4-1	TRBJ2-3	.	.
CASSPMEGYGYTF	TGTGCCAGCAGCCCAATGGAAGGCTATGGCTACACCTTC	TRBV9	TRBJ1-2	.	many
CASSPSEGPTDTQYF	TGTGCCAGCAGCCCTTCGGAGGGGCCGACAGATACGCAGTATTTT	TRBV7-9	TRBJ2-3	.	many
CASSPTGGSGSTIYF	TGCGCCAGCAGCCCCACAGGGGGATCTGGAAGCACCATATATTTT	TRBV4-1	TRBJ1-3	TRBD1	many
CASSWEQASQPQHF	TGTGCCAGCAGTTGGGAACAGGCATCCCAGCCCCAGCATTTT	TRBV28	TRBJ1-5	.	many
CASSRAGVDEQYF	TGCGCCAGCAGCCGGGCGGGGGTCGACGAGCAGTACTTC	TRBV5-1	TRBJ2-7	TRBD2	many
CASSLTGYTEAFF	TGTGCCAGCAGCTTAACCGGGTACACTGAAGCTTTCTTT	TRBV7-3	TRBJ1-1	.	few
CASSLGPTQTQYF	TGCGCCAGCAGCCTAGGGCCCACCCAGACCCAGTACTTC	TRBV5-1	TRBJ2-5	.	many
CAISVSGTAGQPQHF	TGTGCCATCAGTGTCTCCGGGACAGCGGGTCAGCCCCAGCATTTT	TRBV10-3	TRBJ1-5	TRBD1	many
CASSRDVGANVLTF	TGTGCCAGCAGTCGGGACGTTGGGGCCAACGTCCTGACTTTC	TRBV6-6	TRBJ2-6	.	many
CATSDLAASGSGADTQYF	TGTGCCACCAGTGATTTGGCGGCTAGCGGGAGTGGGGCAGATACGCAGTATTTT	TRBV24-1	TRBJ2-3	TRBD2	many
CASSFFSGRGYYEQYF	TGCGCCAGCAGCTTTTTTTCCGGGAGAGGGTACTACGAGCAGTACTTC	TRBV5-1	TRBJ2-7	.	.
CSADPTGVAYGYTF	TGCAGTGCCGACCCGACAGGGGTAGCCTATGGCTACACCTTC	TRBV20-1	TRBJ1-2	TRBD1	many
CAIKVGTGDPYGYTF	TGTGCCATCAAGGTGGGGACAGGGGATCCCTATGGCTACACCTTC	TRBV10-3	TRBJ1-2	TRBD1	many
CASSVAGTGGAEQYF	TGTGCCAGCAGCGTCGCCGGGACAGGGGGCGCCGAGCAGTACTTC	TRBV5-8	TRBJ2-7	TRBD1	.
CASSRGGELFF	TGCGCCAGCAGCCGGGGCGGGGAGCTGTTTTTT	TRBV4-1	TRBJ2-2	.	many
CASSEYPTGTSGSDNEQFF	TGTGCCAGCAGTGAATACCCTACCGGGACTAGCGGGAGCGATAATGAGCAGTTCTTC	TRBV6-1	TRBJ2-1	TRBD2	many
CSVVNSVGAKNIQYF	TGCAGCGTTGTTAACTCCGTGGGGGCCAAAAACATTCAGTACTTC	TRBV29-1	TRBJ2-4	.	many
CASSIGTSRNRPRYEQYF	TGTGCCAGCAGTATCGGGACTAGCAGGAACCGACCTAGGTACGAGCAGTACTTC	TRBV6-5	TRBJ2-7	TRBD2	.
CASSDSQDDGANVLTF	TGTGCCAGCAGTGACTCCCAAGATGACGGGGCCAACGTCCTGACTTTC	TRBV6-4	TRBJ2-6	.	few
CASSLNPAPQHF	TGTGCCAGCAGCTTAAACCCGGCGCCCCAGCATTTT	TRBV7-2	TRBJ1-5	.	.
CASSSQVQGGEKLFF	TGTGCCAGCAGCTCCCAGGTGCAGGGGGGTGAAAAACTGTTTTTT	TRBV7-2	TRBJ1-4	TRBD1	many
CASSAPRQERAGGPMNIQYF	TGTGCCAGCAGCGCGCCCAGGCAGGAGAGAGCGGGAGGGCCAATGAACATTCAGTACTTC	TRBV9	TRBJ2-4	TRBD2	many
CSARTTLGDTEAFF	TGCAGTGCTAGGACAACCCTAGGGGACACTGAAGCTTTCTTT	TRBV20-1	TRBJ1-1	.	few
CASTQFQETQYF	TGTGCCAGCACACAATTTCAAGAGACCCAGTACTTC	TRBV7-8	TRBJ2-5	.	many
CATSRDRDRGIYEQFF	TGTGCCACCAGCAGAGATAGGGACAGGGGTATCTATGAGCAGTTCTTC	TRBV15	TRBJ2-1	TRBD1	many
CASSSPLGLAWGSSYNEQFF	TGTGCCAGTAGTTCTCCCCTCGGACTAGCGTGGGGTAGCTCCTACAATGAGCAGTTCTTC	TRBV19	TRBJ2-1	TRBD2	many
CASSSRDIGVNEQYF	TGCGCCAGCAGCTCCCGGGACATCGGAGTAAACGAGCAGTACTTC	TRBV4-1	TRBJ2-7	.	few
CSVKTVGTDTQYF	TGCAGCGTTAAGACCGTCGGCACAGATACGCAGTATTTT	TRBV29-1	TRBJ2-3	.	.
CASSYGHGEDEQYF	TGCGCCAGCAGCTACGGACACGGGGAGGACGAGCAGTACTTC	TRBV5-1	TRBJ2-7	.	many
CASSLGTDPYEQYF	TGTGCCAGCAGCTTAGGGACAGACCCATACGAGCAGTACTTC	TRBV5-6	TRBJ2-7	TRBD1	.
CSPSRGQGASEQYF	TGCAGTCCGTCCCGAGGACAGGGAGCCTCCGAGCAGTACTTC	TRBV20-1	TRBJ2-7	TRBD1	many
CASSLIGERQETQYF	TGTGCCAGCAGCTTAATCGGCGAGCGCCAAGAGACCCAGTACTTC	TRBV7-3	TRBJ2-5	.	few
CASSSPTTGTSGSEQYF	TGTGCCAGCAGTTCGCCGACAACCGGGACCTCGGGTTCCGAGCAGTACTTC	TRBV12-3/TRBV12-4	TRBJ2-7	.	.
CAWSVRTDTQYF	TGTGCCTGGAGTGTACGCACAGATACGCAGTATTTT	TRBV30	TRBJ2-3	.	many
CASSYLGTAVRNSPLHF	TGTGCCAGCAGTTACCTCGGGACGGCCGTTAGGAATTCACCCCTCCACTTT	TRBV28	TRBJ1-6	.	.
CASSLGANTEAFF	TGTGCCAGCAGCTTGGGAGCGAACACTGAAGCTTTCTTT	TRBV7-8	TRBJ1-1	.	many
CASRSLFEGWNTEAFF	TGTGCCAGCAGATCACTCTTCGAGGGGTGGAACACTGAAGCTTTCTTT	TRBV11-2	TRBJ1-1	.	many